This passage covers 5 T cell receptor beta chains from one sample sequenced in a study of neurological immune-mediated disorders. Indicated time point: longitudinal time-point 2. MiXCR, applied by TCRdb to the 5' RACE reads, yields one record per CDR3 protein. The sample lists approximately 31,000 distinct CDR3 sequences; about 13% were seen once. Sequencing input: PBMCs. All receptors come from a woman in her thirties or forties in good health.

In this sample, this clonotype turned up many times. The chain has TRBV25-1 and TRBJ1-1, with D possibly matching TRBD1 (5 bases). The germline CDR1 and CDR2 sequences are MGHDK and SYGVNS. V was trimmed by 3 bases and J by 2 bases, leaving 16 bases between them. The CDR3 runs 16 residues. The CDR3 DNA follows: TGTGCCAGCAGTGATAGGGGCGGAGGGGTTAACACTGAAGCTTTCTTT. Protein: CASSDRGGGVNTEAFF.

This clonotype has a count of ten or more. The chain links TRBV6-2 or TRBV6-3 to TRBJ1-4; D not certain. Trimming took 5 bases from V and 0 from J, leaving 10 bases between them. CDR1 MNHEY and CDR2 SVGEGT come from the germline V gene. CDR3 length equals 15 residues. The DNA for the CDR3 is TGTGCCAGCAGTGCCGGACGAGCAACTAATGAAAAACTGTTTTTT. It yields the protein CASSAGRATNEKLFF.

This clonotype showed up many times. The rearrangement joins TRBV7-6 to TRBJ1-6, with unresolved D. The CDR3 spans 16 residues. Germline V gives CDR1 SGHVS, CDR2 FNYEAQ. V lost 2 bases and J lost 4, with 12 bases in between. CDR3 region: CASSLSTDGYNSPLHF. In DNA, the CDR3 is TGTGCCAGCAGCTTATCTACGGACGGTTATAATTCACCCCTCCACTTT.

V usage is TRBV7-6 and J usage is TRBJ2-5; 7 bases are shared with TRBD2. Losses at the gene ends were 3 bases for V and 4 bases for J; bases not matched to a gene: 5. Germline V CDR1 and CDR2: SGHVS, FNYEAQ. There are 14 residues in the CDR3. The CDR3 reads CASSFASGGETQYF. The CDR3 DNA reads as TGTGCCAGCAGCTTCGCTAGCGGAGGAGAGACCCAGTACTTC.

This clonotype was observed many times. The V call is TRBV5-6, the J call TRBJ1-2, with D unresolved. Trimming cost V 1 base and J 7 bases, with 8 bases left between them. Germline lookup yields CDR1 SGHDT and CDR2 YYEEEE. This CDR3 comprises 12 residues. The CDR3 region is CASSLPRGGYTF. The CDR3 DNA follows: TGTGCCAGCAGCTTGCCCCGGGGTGGCTACACCTTC. Full variable domain (rest looked up from reference TRBV5-6 and TRBJ1-2): DAGVTQSPTHLIKTRGQQVTLRCSPKSGHDTVSWYQQALGQGPQFIFQYYEEEERQRGNFPDRFSGHQFPNYSSELNVNALLLGDSALYLCASSLPRGGYTFGSGTRLTVV.